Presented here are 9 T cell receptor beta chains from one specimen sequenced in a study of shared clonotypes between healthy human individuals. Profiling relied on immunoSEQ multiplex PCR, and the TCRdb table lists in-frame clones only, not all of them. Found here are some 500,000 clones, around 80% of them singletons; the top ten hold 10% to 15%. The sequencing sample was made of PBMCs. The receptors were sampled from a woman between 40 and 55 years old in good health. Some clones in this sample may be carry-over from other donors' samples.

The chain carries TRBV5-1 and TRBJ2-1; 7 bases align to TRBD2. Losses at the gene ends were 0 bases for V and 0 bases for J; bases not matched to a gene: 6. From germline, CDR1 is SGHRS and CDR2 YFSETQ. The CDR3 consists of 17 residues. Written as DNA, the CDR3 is TGCGCCAGCAGCTTGGGCCCCACTAGCGCCTCCTACAATGAGCAGTTCTTC. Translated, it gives CASSLGPTSASYNEQFF.

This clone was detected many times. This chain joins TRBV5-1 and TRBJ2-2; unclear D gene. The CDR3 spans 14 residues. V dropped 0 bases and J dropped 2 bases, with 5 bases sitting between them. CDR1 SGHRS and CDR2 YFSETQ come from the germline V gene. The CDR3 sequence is CASSLVGNTGELFF. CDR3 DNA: TGCGCCAGCAGCTTGGTAGGAAACACCGGGGAGCTGTTTTTT.

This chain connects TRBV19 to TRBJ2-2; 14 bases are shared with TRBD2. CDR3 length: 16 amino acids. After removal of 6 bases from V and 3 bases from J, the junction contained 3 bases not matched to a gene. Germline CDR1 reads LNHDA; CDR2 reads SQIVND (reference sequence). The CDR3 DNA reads TGTGCCAGTAGCGGGACTAGCGGGAGTCACACCGGGGAGCTGTTTTTT. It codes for CASSGTSGSHTGELFF.

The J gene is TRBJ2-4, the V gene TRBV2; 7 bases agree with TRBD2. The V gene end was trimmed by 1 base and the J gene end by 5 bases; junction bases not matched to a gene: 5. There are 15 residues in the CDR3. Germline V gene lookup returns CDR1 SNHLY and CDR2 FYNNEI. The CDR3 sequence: CASSEGSGTENIQYF. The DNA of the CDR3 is TGTGCCAGCAGTGAAGGGAGCGGGACGGAAAACATTCAGTACTTC.

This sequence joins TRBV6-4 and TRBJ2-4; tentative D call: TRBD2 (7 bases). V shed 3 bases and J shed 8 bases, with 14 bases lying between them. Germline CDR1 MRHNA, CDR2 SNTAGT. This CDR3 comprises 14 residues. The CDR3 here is CASSEGGGVDIQYF. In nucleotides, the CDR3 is TGTGCCAGCAGTGAAGGGGGGGGAGTAGACATTCAGTACTTC.

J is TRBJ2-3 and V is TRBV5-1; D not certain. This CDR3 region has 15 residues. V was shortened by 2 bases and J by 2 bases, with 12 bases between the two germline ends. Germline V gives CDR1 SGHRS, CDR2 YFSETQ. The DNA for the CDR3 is TGCGCCAGCAGCTTCGAGTATAGGCCCACAGATACGCAGTATTTT. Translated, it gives CASSFEYRPTDTQYF.

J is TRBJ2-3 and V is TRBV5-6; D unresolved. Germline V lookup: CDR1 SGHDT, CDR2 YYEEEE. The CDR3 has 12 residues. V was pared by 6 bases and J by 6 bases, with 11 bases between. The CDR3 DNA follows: TGTGCCAGCAACGTCCTGTCCGATACGCAGTATTTT. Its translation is CASNVLSDTQYF. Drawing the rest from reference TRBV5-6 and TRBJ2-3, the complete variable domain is DAGVTQSPTHLIKTRGQQVTLRCSPKSGHDTVSWYQQALGQGPQFIFQYYEEEERQRGNFPDRFSGHQFPNYSSELNVNALLLGDSALYLCASNVLSDTQYFGPGTRLTVL.

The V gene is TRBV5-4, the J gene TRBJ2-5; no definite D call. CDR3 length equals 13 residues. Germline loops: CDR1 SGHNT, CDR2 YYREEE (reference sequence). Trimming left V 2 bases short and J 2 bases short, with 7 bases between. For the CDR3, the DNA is TGTGCCAGCAGCTTTGGCAGGCAAGAGACCCAGTACTTC. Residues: CASSFGRQETQYF.

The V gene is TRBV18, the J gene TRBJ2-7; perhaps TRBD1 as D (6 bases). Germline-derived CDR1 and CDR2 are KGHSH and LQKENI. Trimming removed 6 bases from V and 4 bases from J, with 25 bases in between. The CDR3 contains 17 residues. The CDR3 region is CASSFRTGPRLPYEQYF. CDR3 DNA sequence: TGTGCCAGCTCGTTCAGAACAGGGCCCCGTTTACCGTACGAGCAGTACTTC.